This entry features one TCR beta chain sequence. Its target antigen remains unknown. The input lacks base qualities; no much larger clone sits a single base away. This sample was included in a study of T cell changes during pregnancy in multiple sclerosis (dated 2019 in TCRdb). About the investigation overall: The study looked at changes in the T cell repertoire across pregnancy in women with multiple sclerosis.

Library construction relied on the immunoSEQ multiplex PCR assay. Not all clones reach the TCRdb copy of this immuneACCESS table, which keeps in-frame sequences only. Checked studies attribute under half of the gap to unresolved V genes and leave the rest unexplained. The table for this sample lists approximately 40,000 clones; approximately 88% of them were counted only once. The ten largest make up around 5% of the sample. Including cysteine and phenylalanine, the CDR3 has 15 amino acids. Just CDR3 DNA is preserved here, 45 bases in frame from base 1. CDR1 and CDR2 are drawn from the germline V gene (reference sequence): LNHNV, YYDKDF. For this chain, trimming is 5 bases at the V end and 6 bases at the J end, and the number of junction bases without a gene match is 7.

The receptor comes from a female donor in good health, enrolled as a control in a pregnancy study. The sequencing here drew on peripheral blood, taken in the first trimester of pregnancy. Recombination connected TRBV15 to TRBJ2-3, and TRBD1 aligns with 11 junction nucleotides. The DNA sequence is TGTGCCACCAGCTCCGGGACAGGGGGAAGCGATACGCAGTATTTT. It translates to CATSSGTGGSDTQYF.